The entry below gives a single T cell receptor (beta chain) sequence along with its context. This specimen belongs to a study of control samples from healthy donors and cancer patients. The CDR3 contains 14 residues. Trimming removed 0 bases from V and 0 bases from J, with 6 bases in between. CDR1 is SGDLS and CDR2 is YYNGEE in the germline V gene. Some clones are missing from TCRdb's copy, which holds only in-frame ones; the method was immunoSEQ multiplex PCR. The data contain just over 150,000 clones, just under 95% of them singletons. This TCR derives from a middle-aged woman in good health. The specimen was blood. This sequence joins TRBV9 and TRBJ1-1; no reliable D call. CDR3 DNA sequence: TGTGCCAGCAGCGTAGCGGTGCTGAACACTGAAGCTTTCTTT. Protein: CASSVAVLNTEAFF.